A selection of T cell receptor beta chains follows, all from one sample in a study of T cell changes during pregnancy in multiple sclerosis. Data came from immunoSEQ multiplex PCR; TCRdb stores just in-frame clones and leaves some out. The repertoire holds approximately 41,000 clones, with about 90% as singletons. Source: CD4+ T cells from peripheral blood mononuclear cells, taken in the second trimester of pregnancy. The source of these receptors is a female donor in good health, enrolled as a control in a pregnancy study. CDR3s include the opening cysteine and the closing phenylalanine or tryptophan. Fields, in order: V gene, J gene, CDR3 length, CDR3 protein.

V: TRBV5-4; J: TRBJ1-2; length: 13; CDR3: CASSFENRREDTF
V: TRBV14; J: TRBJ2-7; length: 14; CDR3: CASSQERGRDEQYF
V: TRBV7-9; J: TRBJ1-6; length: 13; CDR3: CASSPDGGSPLHF
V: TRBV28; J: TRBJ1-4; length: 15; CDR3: CASSFPRTSEEKLFF
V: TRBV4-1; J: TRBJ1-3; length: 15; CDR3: CASSRPDSSGNTIYF
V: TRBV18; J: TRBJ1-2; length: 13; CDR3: CASSPRQDYGYTF
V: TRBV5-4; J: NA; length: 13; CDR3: CASSWTGDGEQYF
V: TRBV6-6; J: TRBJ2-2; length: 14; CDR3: CASSYFRGPGELFF
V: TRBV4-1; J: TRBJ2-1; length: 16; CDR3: CASSQLTGGSYNEQFF
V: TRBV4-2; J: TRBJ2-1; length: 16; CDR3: CASSQVGLAGGNEQFF
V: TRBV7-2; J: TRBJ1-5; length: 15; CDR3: CASSTAGTGNQPQHF
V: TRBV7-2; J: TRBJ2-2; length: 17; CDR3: CASSLARVAQNTGELFF
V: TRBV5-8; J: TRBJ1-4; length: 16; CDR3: CASSRGGTQSNEKLFF
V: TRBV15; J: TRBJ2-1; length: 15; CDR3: CATSGGTSGHNEQFF
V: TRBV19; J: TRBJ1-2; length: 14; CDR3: CASSIGGANYGYTF
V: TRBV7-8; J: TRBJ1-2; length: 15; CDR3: CASSLIGREDYGYTF
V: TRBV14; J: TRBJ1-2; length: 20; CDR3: CASSPLNLPGQGTDWDGYTF
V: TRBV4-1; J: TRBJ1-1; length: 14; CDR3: CASSQEGGVTEAFF
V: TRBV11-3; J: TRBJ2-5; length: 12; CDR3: CASSSGLETQYF
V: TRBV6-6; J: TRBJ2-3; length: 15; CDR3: CASRRQGVGTDTQYF
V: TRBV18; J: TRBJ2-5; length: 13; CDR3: CASSPSAGQGQYF
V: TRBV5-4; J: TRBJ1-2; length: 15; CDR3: CASRGFDRANYGYTF
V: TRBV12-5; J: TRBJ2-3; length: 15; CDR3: CASGLGQGATDTQYF
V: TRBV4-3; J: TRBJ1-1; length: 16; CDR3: CASSQDRGRMNTEAFF
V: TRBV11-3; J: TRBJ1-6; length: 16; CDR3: CASSFRDTVGNSPLHF
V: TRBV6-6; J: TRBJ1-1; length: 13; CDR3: CASTRQGNTEAFF
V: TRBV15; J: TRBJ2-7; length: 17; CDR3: CATSRGRSRRVSYEQYF
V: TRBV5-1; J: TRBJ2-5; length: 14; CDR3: CASSGTGRVETQYF
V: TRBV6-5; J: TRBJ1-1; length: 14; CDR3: CASKSPTQNTEAFF
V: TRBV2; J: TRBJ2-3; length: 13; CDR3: CASGTVGTDTQYF
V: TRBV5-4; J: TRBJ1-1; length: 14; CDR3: CASSNRAGNTEAFF
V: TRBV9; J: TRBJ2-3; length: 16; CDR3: CASSVGASGAVDTQYF
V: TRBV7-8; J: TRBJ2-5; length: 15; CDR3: CASRPTGLRGETQYF
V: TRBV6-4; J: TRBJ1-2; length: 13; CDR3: CASSPQGGSGYTF
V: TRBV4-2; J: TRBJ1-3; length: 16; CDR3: CASSQIQGVSGNTIYF
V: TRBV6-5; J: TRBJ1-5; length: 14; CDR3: CASSLAGTYQPQHF
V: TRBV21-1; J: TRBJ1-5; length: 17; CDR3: CASSANWGDGPNQPQHF
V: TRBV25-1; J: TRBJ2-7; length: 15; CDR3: CASSESGRLKYEQYF
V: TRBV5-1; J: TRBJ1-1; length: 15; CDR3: CASMAEFRGNTEAFF
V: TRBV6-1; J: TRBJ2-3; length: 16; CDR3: CASSEVRGTSTDTQYF
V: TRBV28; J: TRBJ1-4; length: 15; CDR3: CASSSRGTVNEKLFF
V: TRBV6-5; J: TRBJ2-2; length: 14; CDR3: CASRNRGNTGELFF
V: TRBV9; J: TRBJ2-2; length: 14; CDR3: CASSVQDNTGELFF
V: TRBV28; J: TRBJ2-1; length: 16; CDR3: CASRTVAGGSYNEQFF
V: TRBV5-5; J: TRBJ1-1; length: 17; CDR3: CATRPYGTGGAGTEAFF
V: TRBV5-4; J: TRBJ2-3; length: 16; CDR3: CASSGGLAGGRDTQYF
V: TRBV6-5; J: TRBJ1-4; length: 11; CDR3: CASRGGEKLFF
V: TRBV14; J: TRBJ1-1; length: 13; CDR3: CASSFTSGTEAFF
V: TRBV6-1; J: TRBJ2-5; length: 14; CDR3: CASSTQGGQETQYF
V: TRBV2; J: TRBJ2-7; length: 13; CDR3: CASRAGVAYEQYF
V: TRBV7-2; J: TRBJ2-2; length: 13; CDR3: CASSLAGGGELFF